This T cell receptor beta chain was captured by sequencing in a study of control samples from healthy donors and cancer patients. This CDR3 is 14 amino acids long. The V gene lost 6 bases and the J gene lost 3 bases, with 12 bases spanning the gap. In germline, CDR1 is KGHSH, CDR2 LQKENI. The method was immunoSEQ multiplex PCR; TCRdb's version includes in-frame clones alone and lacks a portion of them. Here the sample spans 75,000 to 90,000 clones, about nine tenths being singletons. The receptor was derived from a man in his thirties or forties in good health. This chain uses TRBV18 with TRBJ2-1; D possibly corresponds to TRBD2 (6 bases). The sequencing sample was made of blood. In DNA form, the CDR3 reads TGTGCCAGCTCTCCGGCCGGGGGCTACAATGAGCAGTTCTTC. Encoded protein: CASSPAGGYNEQFF. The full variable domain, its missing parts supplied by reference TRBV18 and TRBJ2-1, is NAGVMQNPRHLVRRRGQEARLRCSPMKGHSHVYWYRQLPEEGLKFMVYLQKENIIDESGMPKERFSAEFPKEGPSILRIQQVVRGDSAAYFCASSPAGGYNEQFFGPGTRLTVL.